This paragraph reports one TCR beta chain. Its binding antigen is unknown. No quality values exist for individual bases; no much larger clone is one base distant. The donors were melanoma patients. These data are taken from a study of CD4+ T cells in melanoma (dated by TCRdb to between 2020 and 2023). General notes on the study: The study examined neoantigen-specific CD4+ T cells in human melanoma. Results and caveats for the whole study, not just this receptor: Neoantigen-specific CD4+ T cells were reported to be correlated with the function of CD8+ T cells, macrophages and B cells. Diverse differentiation states were reported to be shown by neoantigen-specific CD4+ T cells in melanoma.

The receptor library was made with the immunoSEQ multiplex PCR assay. TCRdb's version of the immuneACCESS table is confined to in-frame rearrangements and falls short of the full clone set. An unresolved V gene accounts for under half of the shortfall where checked; the remainder is of unknown origin. This sample comprises 90,000 to 130,000 clones, 92% of them detected only once. 2.5% to 3.5% of the sample comes from the top ten. The clonotype originates from a human donor with melanoma. The sample comprised peripheral blood.

The CDR3 amino acid sequence is: CASSLRGSDTQYF. The sequenced DNA: TGTGCCAGCAGCTTAAGGGGGTCAGATACGCAGTATTTT. The rearranged chain carries TRBV7-9 and TRBJ2-3; the D gene is possibly TRBD1, with 6 bases matching. Per the germline V gene (reference sequence), SEHNR is the CDR1 and FQNEAQ is the CDR2. V lost 2 bases and J lost 4 bases; the stretch between them is 7 bases long. The CDR3 holds 13 amino acids from the cysteine to the phenylalanine. Left in the record is the CDR3 DNA by itself, 39 bases read in frame from the first base.